This is a list of T cell receptor beta chains from one sample in a study of blood T cell repertoires in COVID-19. TCRdb keeps only in-frame clones here, not all; method: immunoSEQ multiplex PCR. Here the sample spans approximately 150,000 clones, 88% being singletons. The sample comprised peripheral blood. These receptor sequences come from a human donor in a cohort sampled during active COVID-19. The CDR3 runs from the conserved cysteine through the conserved F or W. The order of the fields is CDR3 DNA, CDR3 protein, clone size, D gene, J gene, V gene. D genes are given only for firm matches. For some rows the clone size is stated as once, few or many, or as a class when expanded; others skip it.

TGTGCCAGCGGGAGGGACAGGGGAAGTAACTACGAGCAGTACTTC	CASGRDRGSNYEQYF	NA	TRBD1	TRBJ2-7	TRBV6-5
TGTGCCAGCAGTGAACCCACCGTACGGGGTAGGAATGGCTACACCTTC	CASSEPTVRGRNGYTF	NA	NA	TRBJ1-2	TRBV6-1
TGTGCCACCAGTACCCTGGAGGGAGGGGGCTATGGCTACACCTTC	CATSTLEGGGYGYTF	NA	NA	TRBJ1-2	TRBV24-1
TGCGCCAGCAGCCAAGCACACATAGGCATCCCAACTAGCGGGGGGGGAGCAGATACGCAGTATTTT	CASSQAHIGIPTSGGGADTQYF	NA	TRBD2	TRBJ2-3	TRBV4-1
TGTGCCAGTAGTCACGGACAATCCGAGCAGTACTTC	CASSHGQSEQYF	NA	NA	TRBJ2-7	TRBV19
TGTGCCAGCAGCTTAGTCGAGTCGGGGTCCTACGAGCAGTACTTC	CASSLVESGSYEQYF	NA	NA	TRBJ2-7	TRBV7-2
TGTGCCAGCAGTACAGGGGGCGCCGCCTACGAGCAGTACTTC	CASSTGGAAYEQYF	NA	TRBD1	TRBJ2-7	TRBV6-5
TGTGCCTGGAGTGGGGACAGGGGGTATTCACCCCTCCACTTT	CAWSGDRGYSPLHF	once	TRBD1	TRBJ1-6	TRBV30
TGTGCCAGCAGCCCCCCGGGGGGATTGGCCGGGGAGCTGTTTTTT	CASSPPGGLAGELFF	NA	TRBD2	TRBJ2-2	TRBV7-2
TGCGCCAGCAGCTTCGACAGTACCTATGGCTACACCTTC	CASSFDSTYGYTF	NA	NA	TRBJ1-2	TRBV5-1
TGTGCCAGTAGATTCTTGAACACTGAAGCTTTCTTT	CASRFLNTEAFF	NA	NA	TRBJ1-1	TRBV19
TGTGCCAGTAGCCGGGACAGCTCAATTTACGAGCAGTACTTC	CASSRDSSIYEQYF	NA	TRBD1	TRBJ2-7	TRBV19
TGTGCCAGCAGCTTAAAAGGGGAGGGGATGGGCAATGAGCAGTTCTTC	CASSLKGEGMGNEQFF	medium-sized	TRBD2	TRBJ2-1	TRBV7-2
TGTGCCAGCAGTCCTAGTGGGACAGGGAATCAGCCCCAGCATTTT	CASSPSGTGNQPQHF	NA	TRBD1	TRBJ1-5	TRBV7-9
TGTGCCACCAGTGACCCACTCAAGAATGAGCAGTTCTTC	CATSDPLKNEQFF	NA	NA	TRBJ2-1	TRBV24-1
TGTGCCAGCAGTGAATCCAGGGCCCTCAAGAATGAAAAACTGTTTTTT	CASSESRALKNEKLFF	NA	NA	TRBJ1-4	TRBV6-1
TGTGCCAGCAGTTACTCGGACACAGACGCAGTTCCTAAAGCTTTCTTT	CASSYSDTDAVPKAFF	NA	NA	TRBJ1-1	TRBV6-6
TGCGCCAGCAGCCCGGCCGAGGGATCTCGGGGCTACACCTTC	CASSPAEGSRGYTF	NA	NA	TRBJ1-2	TRBV5-1
TGTGCCAGCAGCCAATATTCGGGACAGGTTGAGTCCCTCCACTTT	CASSQYSGQVESLHF	many	TRBD1	TRBJ1-6	TRBV4-2
TGTGCCAGCAGCTTCGCCGACCGGGACACTCGAAAACTGTTTTTT	CASSFADRDTRKLFF	NA	NA	TRBJ1-4	TRBV7-2
TGTGCCAGCAGCACCCCTAGTAATGAGCAGTTCTTC	CASSTPSNEQFF	NA	NA	TRBJ2-1	TRBV11-2
TGTGCCAGCAGTTACTGGAGCTCTGGGGCCAACGTCCTGACTTTC	CASSYWSSGANVLTF	NA	NA	TRBJ2-6	TRBV6-5
TGTGCCACCAGCAGAGTCAGTTGGGAGCGGGGGGACAATGAGCAGTTCTTC	CATSRVSWERGDNEQFF	NA	TRBD2	TRBJ2-1	TRBV15
TGTGCCAGCAGCGGAGGGACAGGGCCCCCCTACTTC	CASSGGTGPPYF	NA	TRBD1	TRBJ2-7	TRBV7-8
TGTGCCAGCAGCTTATGGAGGACAGGGGATGGCTACACCTTC	CASSLWRTGDGYTF	NA	TRBD1	TRBJ1-2	TRBV7-2
TGTGCCAGCGGCGGTTCGGGGTTAAGCTCCTACGAGCAGTACTTC	CASGGSGLSSYEQYF	NA	NA	TRBJ2-7	TRBV6-5
TGTGCCTGGAGTCACAACTACGAGCAGTACTTC	CAWSHNYEQYF	NA	NA	TRBJ2-7	TRBV30
TGTGCCAGCAGCTTAGTTTCTGGGGGCGGAAACACCATATATTTT	CASSLVSGGGNTIYF	once	NA	TRBJ1-3	TRBV7-2
TGTGCCACCAGCAGAGCGGGGGGAGCCACTTTTCCCCTCCACTTT	CATSRAGGATFPLHF	NA	NA	TRBJ1-6	TRBV15
TGTGCCAGCTCACCACCCGGGAAGGGTAATGAAAAACTGTTTTTT	CASSPPGKGNEKLFF	few	NA	TRBJ1-4	TRBV18
TGTGCCAGCAGTCCCCCTGGCAACTACTACGAGCAGTACTTC	CASSPPGNYYEQYF	NA	NA	TRBJ2-7	TRBV27
TGTGCCAGCAGTGACAGGGACACCGGGGAGCTGTTTTTT	CASSDRDTGELFF	NA	TRBD1	TRBJ2-2	TRBV9
TGTGCCACCAGTGACCAGGGGGTTGACGGCTACACCTTC	CATSDQGVDGYTF	NA	TRBD1	TRBJ1-2	TRBV24-1
TGTGCCAGCAGCTTACCACAGGGCTACGAGCAGTACTTC	CASSLPQGYEQYF	NA	NA	TRBJ2-7	TRBV11-2
TGTGCCAGCAGCCTCCCTAGCGGAGCCGGCGATGAGCAGTTCTTC	CASSLPSGAGDEQFF	NA	TRBD2	TRBJ2-1	TRBV7-9
TGTGCCAGCAGCCAAATAGTCGGAGAGACCCAGTACTTC	CASSQIVGETQYF	NA	NA	TRBJ2-5	TRBV3-1/TRBV3-2
TGTGCCACCTCACAGGGAACTATTATCACCGGGGAGCTGTTTTTT	CATSQGTIITGELFF	NA	NA	TRBJ2-2	TRBV6-5
TGTGCCAGCACCCAGCTATTAGGGGTCAGAGGTGTAGGCTACACCTTC	CASTQLLGVRGVGYTF	once	NA	TRBJ1-2	TRBV4-2
TGTGCCAGCAAGCTACTAGCTACAGATACGCAGTATTTT	CASKLLATDTQYF	NA	NA	TRBJ2-3	TRBV2
TGCGCCAGCGAGGAGGGTCACAAGGATACGCAGTATTTT	CASEEGHKDTQYF	NA	NA	TRBJ2-3	TRBV10-1
TGTGCCAGTAGCCCCAGCGGGGGGGGCGATACGCAGTATTTT	CASSPSGGGDTQYF	NA	TRBD2	TRBJ2-3	TRBV19
TGCGCCAGCAGCCTTAGACAGGGCGAGCAGTACTTC	CASSLRQGEQYF	NA	TRBD1	TRBJ2-7	TRBV5-1
TGCGCCAGCAGCTTGGGGGCAGGGTCCACCGAAGCTTTCTTT	CASSLGAGSTEAFF	NA	NA	TRBJ1-1	TRBV5-1
TGTGCCAGCAGCTTGGCCCGGAGAAACTATGGCTACACCTTC	CASSLARRNYGYTF	NA	NA	TRBJ1-2	TRBV5-8
TGTGCCTGGAGTGTATCGCGGGAGTACAATGAGCAGTTCTTC	CAWSVSREYNEQFF	NA	TRBD2	TRBJ2-1	TRBV30
TGTGCCAGCAGTGAACTCGACTTCACAGATACGCAGTATTTT	CASSELDFTDTQYF	NA	NA	TRBJ2-3	TRBV6-1
TGTGCCAGCAGCTTGGATAGCGGGGGTAACTACAATGAGCAGTTCTTC	CASSLDSGGNYNEQFF	once	TRBD2	TRBJ2-1	TRBV5-5